Given below is one T cell receptor beta chain in context. The antigen remains undetermined. Coverage ceases 3 residues before the CDR3 finishes, and the germline J gene fills in the end. The sample belongs to a study of T cells in women clearing cervical HPV infection. The study, taken as a whole, reports: CIN3+ cases had significantly higher TCR richness than controls; evenness did not differ.

In germline, CDR1 is SQVTM, CDR2 ANQGSEA. The CDR3 extends over 13 amino acids. Germline trimming cut 6 bases from V and 0 bases from J; bases unmatched to any gene: 3. TCRdb's copy holds only in-frame clones and misses some; the assay was immunoSEQ multiplex PCR. This repertoire comprises under 40,000 clones; its ten largest clones make up 6.8%. Sequencing input: blood buffy coat. The sequence came from a woman between 18 and 69 years old with a cervical HPV16 infection that either progressed to CIN3+ or cleared (not recorded which). V and J are TRBV29-1 and TRBJ2-3; 7 bases are shared with TRBD1. CDR3 protein: CSVDRSSTDTQYF. The sequenced part of the CDR3 DNA is TGCAGCGTGGACAGGTCAAGCACAGATACG.